The rows below give T cell receptor beta chains drawn from one sample of a study of T cell responses to AZD1222 COVID-19 vaccine. Repertoires were generated with immunoSEQ multiplex PCR, while TCRdb's copy carries only in-frame clones and drops some. Counted here are about 120,000 clones, about 88% occurring once; the ten biggest clones make up over 2.5%. This sample comprised peripheral blood, obtained 28 days after the second AZD1222 dose. These receptors came from an adult who received the AZD1222 COVID-19 vaccine. The CDR3 runs from the conserved cysteine through the conserved F or W. The order of the fields is V gene, D gene, J gene, clone size, CDR3 protein, CDR3 DNA. The D gene is left open where the match is weak. Clone size, where shown, is once, few, many, or a class for clones that have expanded.

TRBV18	NA	TRBJ1-1	NA	CASSPLRGAEAFF	TGTGCCAGCTCACCTCTCCGGGGGGCGGAAGCTTTCTTT
TRBV4-3	NA	TRBJ1-1	NA	CASSQDGLKNTEAFF	TGCGCCAGCAGCCAAGATGGTTTGAAGAACACTGAAGCTTTCTTT
TRBV6-4	NA	TRBJ1-1	NA	CASSDGGGGTEAFF	TGTGCCAGCAGTGACGGTGGGGGAGGCACTGAAGCTTTCTTT
TRBV30	NA	TRBJ1-5	large	CAWSLLGANQPQHF	TGTGCCTGGAGTCTATTGGGAGCTAATCAGCCCCAGCATTTT
TRBV30	NA	TRBJ1-2	NA	CARQDPPNYGYTF	TGTGCCCGGCAGGACCCTCCTAACTATGGCTACACCTTC
TRBV6-5	NA	TRBJ1-6	NA	CASSYTRDHSPLHF	TGTGCCAGCAGTTACACCAGGGACCATTCACCCCTCCACTTT
TRBV7-6	NA	TRBJ1-5	NA	CASSLEAGDNQPQHF	TGTGCCAGCAGCTTAGAGGCGGGGGACAATCAGCCCCAGCATTTT
TRBV21-1	NA	TRBJ1-1	once	CASSLRDRGQLGMNTEAFF	TGTGCCAGCAGCCTCCGGGACAGGGGGCAATTGGGCATGAACACTGAAGCTTTCTTT
TRBV11-3	NA	TRBJ1-2	NA	CASSLAFDGYTF	TGTGCCAGCAGCTTAGCCTTCGATGGCTACACCTTC
TRBV30	NA	TRBJ1-1	NA	CAWSPGRDNTEAFF	TGTGCCTGGAGTCCCGGGCGGGATAACACTGAAGCTTTCTTT
TRBV5-4	NA	TRBJ2-2	NA	CASSSRDKTTGELFF	TGTGCCAGCAGCTCCCGGGACAAGACCACCGGGGAGCTGTTTTTT
TRBV7-9	NA	TRBJ2-1	NA	CASSLAGGPHEQFF	TGTGCCAGCAGCTTAGCGGGGGGGCCCCATGAGCAGTTCTTC
TRBV4-1	TRBD1	TRBJ2-1	NA	CASSQYDRGNEQFF	TGCGCCAGCAGCCAATACGACAGGGGAAATGAGCAGTTCTTC
TRBV15	NA	TRBJ2-5	NA	CATSRLGGGGKTQYF	TGTGCCACCAGCCGCCTCGGAGGGGGTGGGAAGACCCAGTACTTC
TRBV6-5	NA	TRBJ1-1	NA	CASSRGEGGTEAFF	TGTGCCAGCAGCCGGGGCGAAGGGGGCACTGAAGCTTTCTTT
TRBV4-1	NA	TRBJ1-5	NA	CASSRTGSNQPQHF	TGCGCCAGCAGCCGAACCGGGAGCAATCAGCCCCAGCATTTT
TRBV6-6	NA	TRBJ1-1	NA	CASTPTGQLGTEAFF	TGTGCCAGCACCCCGACAGGCCAGCTGGGCACTGAAGCTTTCTTT
TRBV10-2	TRBD1	TRBJ1-1	NA	CASMRLGQGASRNTEAFF	TGCGCCAGCATGCGTTTGGGACAGGGGGCGTCGAGGAACACTGAAGCTTTCTTT
TRBV28	NA	TRBJ2-2	NA	CASSSPGRRTGELFF	TGTGCCAGCAGTTCCCCGGGACGGCGGACCGGGGAGCTGTTTTTT
TRBV6-5	NA	TRBJ1-1	NA	CASSSRQYMNTEAFF	TGTGCCAGCAGTAGCAGACAGTACATGAACACTGAAGCTTTCTTT
TRBV30	TRBD1	TRBJ2-2	NA	CAGGQGATGELFF	TGTGCCGGCGGACAGGGGGCGACCGGGGAGCTGTTTTTT
TRBV7-2	TRBD1	TRBJ1-3	NA	CASSTRQGPSGNTIYF	TGTGCCAGCAGCACCCGACAGGGCCCCTCCGGAAACACCATATATTTT
TRBV28	TRBD1	TRBJ1-4	NA	CASSDGQGYEKLFF	TGTGCCAGCAGCGATGGACAGGGGTATGAAAAACTGTTTTTT
TRBV5-1	NA	TRBJ2-2	NA	CASSHGGNTGELFF	TGCGCCAGCAGCCACGGCGGAAACACCGGGGAGCTGTTTTTT
TRBV2	NA	TRBJ1-5	NA	CASSEPPPQPQHF	TGTGCCAGCAGTGAACCCCCCCCTCAGCCCCAGCATTTT
TRBV5-1	TRBD1	TRBJ2-3	NA	CASRQGQLSTDTQYF	TGCGCCAGCAGGCAGGGACAGCTTAGCACAGATACGCAGTATTTT
TRBV11-2	NA	TRBJ1-4	NA	CASSPRRVNEKLFF	TGTGCCAGCAGCCCCCGCAGGGTTAATGAAAAACTGTTTTTT